This T cell receptor (beta chain) stems from a study of blood T cell repertoires in COVID-19. About the research overall: Sources were T cells, B-cell-depleted T cells, or PBMCs; the material itself was cDNA or gDNA.

Using immunoSEQ multiplex PCR, the repertoire was profiled, and TCRdb retains in-frame clones only, with some absent. This sample has about 110,000 clones, with less than 75% found just once. The germline V and J ends were trimmed by 1 base and 4 bases, with 11 bases remaining between them. Germline lookup yields CDR1 MGHRA and CDR2 YSYEKL. The CDR3 spans 15 residues. The chain employs TRBV4-1 and TRBJ1-5, with TRBD1 as a possible D gene (5 bases). Sequencing was carried out using peripheral blood. The receptor comes from a woman in her forties with acute or convalescent COVID-19. The DNA for the CDR3 is TGCGCCAGCAGCCAAGTTTCAGGGTTGAATCAGCCCCAGCATTTT. Amino acid sequence: CASSQVSGLNQPQHF.